This T cell receptor (beta chain) stems from a study of response to subunit inactivated influenza vaccine (dated by TCRdb to 2017 to 2018). At the level of the whole study: Deep quantitative profiling of the T cell receptor repertoire was used in the study to follow responses to a trivalent subunit inactivated influenza vaccine. Study-level results and caveats: It was suggested by the authors that each seasonal influenza vaccination may recruit only a limited number of new T cells.

The junction carries 16 bases between V and J, which are trimmed by 7 bases and 9 bases respectively. The CDR3 holds 14 amino acids from the cysteine to the phenylalanine. Of all the DNA, just the CDR3 is kept, 42 bases in frame from base 1. A note on this clonotype: The target of this receptor is not known. Base qualities are missing; no much larger clone stands one base away.

The library was built by means of RT-PCR. The data were produced on an Illumina HiSeq 2500. Through fastp at Q25 and MiXCR, TCRdb rebuilt clones from the public reads, retaining in-frame beta chains. Identical CDR3 protein sequences are pooled into one entry, listed with their most common genes and DNA. The sample has approximately 290,000 distinct CDR3 sequences on record, roughly 20% of them singletons. The ten largest make up over 9% of the sample. The chain links TRBV12-3 or TRBV12-4 with TRBJ1-6, with TRBD1 tentatively as D gene (5 bases match). The sequencing used PBMCs from blood, collected about 20 months after vaccination. This clonotype was sampled from a man between 50 and 70 years old who received an inactivated influenza vaccine. Donor details come from another sample of the same person, matched by shared clones. The nucleotide sequence is given as TGTGCCAGCAATCCCGGGGGACCCCTTTCACCCCTCCACTTT. The resulting protein is CASNPGGPLSPLHF.